The 15 T cell receptor beta chains below all came from one sample that was sequenced in a study of control samples from healthy donors and cancer patients. Using immunoSEQ multiplex PCR, the repertoire was profiled, and TCRdb retains in-frame clones only, with some absent. The data contain about 170,000 clones, approximately 90% of them singletons. Sequencing input: blood. The receptors originated from a man aged 25 to 45 in good health.

V is TRBV10-3 and J is TRBJ1-3; tentative D call: TRBD1 (6 bases). There are 13 residues in the CDR3. Trimming took off 6 bases at V and 3 bases at J, with 9 bases between the two ends. From germline, CDR1 is ENHRY and CDR2 SYGVKD. The CDR3 loop is CAIRGAVGNTIYF. Written as DNA, the CDR3 is TGTGCCATCAGGGGGGCTGTTGGAAACACCATATATTTT.

The chain links TRBV24-1 to TRBJ2-6; D may be TRBD1 (6 bases). The CDR3 loop spans 16 amino acids. Germline V gene data show CDR1 as KGHDR and CDR2 as SFDVKD. Trimming left V 12 bases short and J 0 bases short, with 17 bases between. The CDR3 sequence is CASSGTLPSGANVLTF. CDR3 nucleotides: TGTGCCTCATCCGGGACATTACCCTCTGGGGCCAACGTCCTGACTTTC.

The chain employs TRBV18 and TRBJ2-3; 8 nucleotides match TRBD2. J lost 6 bases, V lost 5 bases, and 1 base had no gene match. This CDR3 contains 12 residues. Per the germline V gene, CDR1 is KGHSH and CDR2 is LQKENI. The CDR3 coding sequence is TGTGCCAGCTCAGGCGGGGGGGATACGCAGTATTTT. Its protein is CASSGGGDTQYF.

The chain couples TRBV9 to TRBJ1-3; D remains ambiguous. V dropped 2 bases and J dropped 0 bases, with 15 bases sitting between them. This CDR3 has 17 residues. Germline loops: CDR1 SGDLS, CDR2 YYNGEE. DNA of the CDR3: TGTGCCAGCAGCGTGGACTTAAGGATAAACTCTGGAAACACCATATATTTT. This codes for CASSVDLRINSGNTIYF.

The chain joins TRBV2 to TRBJ1-6, with a weak D call TRBD1 (5 bases). V lost 0 bases, J lost 8 bases, and 26 bases lay in between. This CDR3 is 20 amino acids long. Germline values: CDR1 SNHLY, CDR2 FYNNEI. CDR3 residues: CASSEALLRGRWASDSPLHF. As DNA, the CDR3 is TGTGCCAGCAGTGAAGCGCTTCTGAGGGGACGCTGGGCTAGCGATTCACCCCTCCACTTT.

V is TRBV27 and J is TRBJ1-3, with a weak D call TRBD1 (5 bases). V was trimmed by 6 bases and J by 4 bases, leaving 16 bases between them. The germline CDR1 and CDR2 sequences are MNHEY and SMNVEV (reference sequence). CDR3 length: 15 residues. CDR3 sequence reads: CASRSGGSLGNTIYF. The CDR3 DNA reads TGTGCCAGCAGGTCGGGGGGGTCGTTGGGAAACACCATATATTTT.

The CDR3 reads CASSQDFSARSYNEQFF. The CDR3 DNA reads as TGTGCCAGCAGCCAAGATTTTTCAGCGAGGTCCTACAATGAGCAGTTCTTC. This chain joins TRBV3-1 (or the pseudogene TRBV3-2) and TRBJ2-1; D is uncertain. This CDR3 has 17 residues. Germline assignment: CDR1 LGHDT and CDR2 YNNKEL (reference sequence). Trimming took 0 bases from V and 1 from J, leaving 13 bases between them.

V is TRBV4-3 and J is TRBJ2-1; 10 bases map to TRBD2. In germline, CDR1 is LGHNA, CDR2 YSLEER. The CDR3 extends over 16 amino acids. J lost 8 bases, V lost 0 bases, and 7 bases had no gene match. In nucleotides, the CDR3 is TGCGCCAGCAGCCAAGACCCTAGCGGGAGCTGGGATGAGCAGTTCTTC. Residues: CASSQDPSGSWDEQFF.

The chain links TRBV9 to TRBJ2-5; the D call may be TRBD1 or TRBD2 (5 bases each). V was cut by 2 bases and J by 0 bases, with 14 bases left in between. Germline CDR1 is SGDLS and CDR2 is YYNGEE. The CDR3 is 16 amino acids. CDR3 residues: CASSVLPGPHQETQYF. Written as DNA, the CDR3 is TGTGCCAGCAGCGTTCTTCCGGGACCCCACCAAGAGACCCAGTACTTC. The complete variable domain, with remaining parts taken from reference TRBV9 and TRBJ2-5, reads DSGVTQTPKHLITATGQRVTLRCSPRSGDLSVYWYQQSLDQGLQFLIQYYNGEERAKGNILERFSAQQFPDLHSELNLSSLELGDSALYFCASSVLPGPHQETQYFGPGTRLLVL.

This rearrangement joins TRBV13 to TRBJ1-1; 7 bases are a match to TRBD1. Trimming took 4 bases from V and 0 from J; bases not matched to a gene: 14. The CDR3 loop spans 18 amino acids. Germline V gene data show CDR1 as PRHDT and CDR2 as FYEKMQ (reference sequence). The DNA for the CDR3 is TGTGCCAGCAGCTCGATGACAGGGACTATTTCAATGAACACTGAAGCTTTCTTT. Residues: CASSSMTGTISMNTEAFF.

The chain recombines TRBV2 with TRBJ2-1; possibly TRBD2 for D (6 bases). This CDR3 spans 15 amino acids. The V end was cut by 8 bases, the J end by 7 bases, with 21 bases between. Per germline, CDR1 SNHLY and CDR2 FYNNEI. CDR3 sequence (DNA): TGTGCCAGCTCCGTAGGGTGGGGACGGGAGAATGAGCAGTTCTTC. This gives the protein CASSVGWGRENEQFF.

V gene TRBV28 combines with J gene TRBJ2-2; tentative D call: TRBD2 (6 bases). Germline V lookup: CDR1 MDHEN, CDR2 SYDVKM. This CDR3 contains 17 residues. Trimming pared 1 base from V and 0 bases from J, leaving 12 bases between. The CDR3 bases are TGTGCCAGCAGTTTATTTTTTCGGGGGACGAACACCGGGGAGCTGTTTTTT. Translating it yields CASSLFFRGTNTGELFF.

The gene calls are TRBV4-3 and TRBJ1-3; weak D call: TRBD1 (6 bases). Germline CDR1 LGHNA, CDR2 YSLEER. Trimming took off 0 bases at V and 0 bases at J, with 21 bases between the two ends. The length of the CDR3 is 20 residues. CDR3 protein: CASSQDFLGARPGSGNTIYF. In nucleotides, the CDR3 is TGCGCCAGCAGCCAAGATTTTTTGGGGGCAAGACCCGGCTCTGGAAACACCATATATTTT.

This clone has at least ten counts. J is TRBJ2-5 and V is TRBV7-2; TRBD2 agrees at 13 bases. Germline lookup yields CDR1 SGHTA and CDR2 FQGNSA. V shed 6 bases, J shed 0 bases, and the junction held 4 bases outside the gene matches. This CDR3 has 16 residues. For the CDR3, the DNA is TGTGCCAGCAGGTCGGGACTAGCGGGGTACCAAGAGACCCAGTACTTC. Encoded protein: CASRSGLAGYQETQYF.

The gene calls are TRBV4-3 and TRBJ2-1; 9 bases match TRBD1. CDR3 size: 16 residues. Germline CDR1 reads LGHNA; CDR2 reads YSLEER. The ends lost 3 bases at V and 5 bases at J; junction bases unmatched: 8. The DNA of the CDR3 is TGCGCCAGCAGCCAGGGGACAGGGAAATTAAACAATGAGCAGTTCTTC. Protein sequence: CASSQGTGKLNNEQFF.